The rows below give T cell receptor beta chains drawn from one sample of a study of T cell changes during pregnancy in multiple sclerosis. Some clones are missing from TCRdb's copy, which holds only in-frame ones; the method was immunoSEQ multiplex PCR. The profile shows some 85,000 clones, 94% of them singletons. The sequencing here drew on peripheral blood, taken in the third trimester of pregnancy. Receptor source: a female donor with multiple sclerosis, enrolled in a pregnancy study. Each CDR3 is given with its conserved first and last residue. Each record gives: J gene, clone size, V gene, D gene, CDR3 protein, CDR3 DNA. D genes are given only for firm matches. Some rows have no size entry. The others give once, few or many, or a class for an expanded clone.

J gene: TRBJ2-1
clone size: -
V gene: TRBV2
D gene: TRBD2
CDR3 protein: CASSEVGLAPAHEQFF
CDR3 DNA: TGTGCCAGCAGTGAAGTGGGACTAGCCCCGGCCCATGAGCAGTTCTTC

J gene: TRBJ1-5
clone size: -
V gene: TRBV2
D gene: -
CDR3 protein: CASEEGWNQPQHF
CDR3 DNA: TGTGCCAGCGAGGAGGGGTGGAATCAGCCCCAGCATTTT

J gene: TRBJ2-7
clone size: -
V gene: TRBV6-1
D gene: -
CDR3 protein: CASSERGGAPYEQYF
CDR3 DNA: TGTGCCAGCAGTGAACGAGGGGGGGCCCCCTACGAGCAGTACTTC

J gene: TRBJ1-3
clone size: -
V gene: TRBV15
D gene: -
CDR3 protein: CATSRDSGSGNTIYF
CDR3 DNA: TGTGCCACCAGCAGAGATTCAGGCTCTGGAAACACCATATATTTT

J gene: TRBJ1-2
clone size: -
V gene: TRBV29-1
D gene: -
CDR3 protein: CSVEAEGGYTF
CDR3 DNA: TGCAGCGTTGAAGCGGAGGGAGGCTACACCTTC

J gene: TRBJ2-7
clone size: -
V gene: TRBV6-5
D gene: TRBD1
CDR3 protein: CASSLTGGEQYF
CDR3 DNA: TGTGCCAGCAGTCTAACAGGGGGCGAGCAGTACTTC

J gene: TRBJ2-3
clone size: once
V gene: TRBV28
D gene: TRBD2
CDR3 protein: CASRGTSGSLDTQYF
CDR3 DNA: TGTGCCAGCAGAGGGACTAGCGGGAGTCTGGATACGCAGTATTTT

J gene: TRBJ2-1
clone size: -
V gene: TRBV27
D gene: -
CDR3 protein: CASTRLEALDEQFF
CDR3 DNA: TGTGCCAGCACCCGACTAGAAGCCCTCGATGAGCAGTTCTTC

J gene: TRBJ2-7
clone size: -
V gene: TRBV15
D gene: TRBD1
CDR3 protein: CATSWSRDRGSYEQYF
CDR3 DNA: TGTGCCACCAGCTGGAGCCGGGACAGGGGATCCTACGAGCAGTACTTC

J gene: TRBJ2-7
clone size: -
V gene: TRBV4-1
D gene: -
CDR3 protein: CASSHGETYEQYF
CDR3 DNA: TGCGCCAGCAGCCATGGAGAGACCTACGAGCAGTACTTC

J gene: TRBJ2-1
clone size: once
V gene: TRBV11-3
D gene: -
CDR3 protein: CASSRGATNHNEQFF
CDR3 DNA: TGTGCCAGCAGCCGCGGGGCTACTAACCACAATGAGCAGTTCTTC

J gene: TRBJ1-2
clone size: -
V gene: TRBV5-1
D gene: -
CDR3 protein: CASSLELNVYTF
CDR3 DNA: TGCGCCAGCAGCTTGGAGCTTAATGTCTACACCTTC

J gene: TRBJ2-1
clone size: -
V gene: TRBV5-4
D gene: -
CDR3 protein: CASSSHGGILLEQFF
CDR3 DNA: TGTGCCAGCAGCTCTCACGGGGGAATCCTTCTTGAGCAGTTCTTC

J gene: TRBJ2-1
clone size: -
V gene: TRBV4-2
D gene: TRBD2
CDR3 protein: CASSPHLTSGSYNEQFF
CDR3 DNA: TGTGCCAGCAGCCCCCACTTGACTAGCGGATCCTACAATGAGCAGTTCTTC

J gene: TRBJ2-3
clone size: -
V gene: TRBV7-9
D gene: TRBD2
CDR3 protein: CASSLRGLAGVGTDTQYF
CDR3 DNA: TGTGCCAGCAGCTTAAGGGGACTAGCGGGAGTTGGTACAGATACGCAGTATTTT

J gene: TRBJ2-7
clone size: -
V gene: TRBV5-1
D gene: -
CDR3 protein: CASSSPDSSYEQYF
CDR3 DNA: TGCGCCAGCAGCTCTCCGGACAGCTCGTACGAGCAGTACTTC

J gene: TRBJ2-7
clone size: -
V gene: TRBV6-1
D gene: TRBD1
CDR3 protein: CASSEDRGRMNEQYF
CDR3 DNA: TGTGCCAGCAGTGAAGACAGGGGGCGAATGAACGAGCAGTACTTC

J gene: TRBJ2-5
clone size: -
V gene: TRBV10-3
D gene: TRBD1
CDR3 protein: CAISDDVGTGQETQYF
CDR3 DNA: TGTGCCATCAGTGATGACGTTGGGACAGGACAAGAGACCCAGTACTTC

J gene: TRBJ2-2
clone size: -
V gene: TRBV27
D gene: -
CDR3 protein: CASSVQQGANTGELFF
CDR3 DNA: TGTGCCAGCAGTGTCCAACAGGGTGCGAACACCGGGGAGCTGTTTTTT

J gene: TRBJ1-2
clone size: -
V gene: TRBV27
D gene: TRBD1
CDR3 protein: CASSLGTGGYGYTF
CDR3 DNA: TGTGCCAGCAGTTTGGGGACAGGGGGCTATGGCTACACCTTC

J gene: TRBJ2-3
clone size: -
V gene: TRBV5-1
D gene: -
CDR3 protein: CASSRAGDTQYF
CDR3 DNA: TGCGCCAGCAGCCGGGCGGGAGATACGCAGTATTTT

J gene: TRBJ1-6
clone size: -
V gene: TRBV27
D gene: TRBD1
CDR3 protein: CASRDRASPLHF
CDR3 DNA: TGTGCCAGCAGGGACAGGGCTTCACCCCTCCACTTT

J gene: TRBJ2-7
clone size: -
V gene: TRBV5-5
D gene: TRBD1
CDR3 protein: CASSPGLRDRRVYEQYF
CDR3 DNA: TGTGCCAGCAGCCCGGGTCTGCGGGACAGGAGGGTTTACGAGCAGTACTTC

J gene: TRBJ2-3
clone size: -
V gene: TRBV4-1
D gene: TRBD2
CDR3 protein: CASSLIAGPGATQYF
CDR3 DNA: TGCGCCAGCAGCCTTATAGCGGGGCCGGGGGCTACGCAGTATTTT

J gene: TRBJ2-3
clone size: -
V gene: TRBV30
D gene: TRBD1
CDR3 protein: CARSWQGGTDTQYF
CDR3 DNA: TGTGCCCGCAGTTGGCAGGGGGGCACAGATACGCAGTATTTT

J gene: TRBJ2-7
clone size: -
V gene: TRBV19
D gene: TRBD1
CDR3 protein: CASSRAGTETYEQYF
CDR3 DNA: TGTGCCAGTAGTAGGGCCGGGACAGAGACCTACGAGCAGTACTTC

J gene: TRBJ2-3
clone size: -
V gene: TRBV16
D gene: -
CDR3 protein: CASSPQRGNTQYF
CDR3 DNA: TGTGCCAGCAGCCCCCAACGAGGAAATACGCAGTATTTT

J gene: TRBJ1-5
clone size: -
V gene: TRBV27
D gene: -
CDR3 protein: CATSRGSNQPQHF
CDR3 DNA: TGTGCCACCAGTCGGGGAAGCAATCAGCCCCAGCATTTT

J gene: TRBJ1-1
clone size: -
V gene: TRBV6-5
D gene: -
CDR3 protein: CASSSLGGVNTEAFF
CDR3 DNA: TGTGCCAGCAGTTCTCTGGGCGGGGTGAACACTGAAGCTTTCTTT

J gene: TRBJ1-1
clone size: -
V gene: TRBV10-3
D gene: -
CDR3 protein: CAISERYGGLNTEAFF
CDR3 DNA: TGTGCCATCAGTGAAAGGTACGGGGGGCTGAACACTGAAGCTTTCTTT

J gene: TRBJ2-1
clone size: -
V gene: TRBV27
D gene: TRBD2
CDR3 protein: CASSSLSSGSSLYNEQFF
CDR3 DNA: TGTGCCAGCAGTTCTCTGTCTAGCGGAAGTAGCCTTTACAATGAGCAGTTCTTC

J gene: TRBJ2-7
clone size: -
V gene: TRBV9
D gene: -
CDR3 protein: CASSVGGKLDEQYF
CDR3 DNA: TGTGCCAGCAGCGTAGGAGGGAAATTGGACGAGCAGTACTTC

J gene: TRBJ2-1
clone size: -
V gene: TRBV29-1
D gene: TRBD2
CDR3 protein: CSVFPLAGHNEQFF
CDR3 DNA: TGCAGCGTTTTCCCCCTAGCGGGACACAATGAGCAGTTCTTC

J gene: TRBJ2-1
clone size: -
V gene: TRBV18
D gene: TRBD2
CDR3 protein: CASSPRGRAFNEQFF
CDR3 DNA: TGTGCCAGCTCACCACGCGGGAGGGCTTTCAATGAGCAGTTCTTC

J gene: TRBJ1-2
clone size: -
V gene: TRBV6-4
D gene: -
CDR3 protein: CASSTGFPVGGLGYTF
CDR3 DNA: TGTGCCAGCAGCACAGGGTTCCCGGTGGGGGGGCTGGGCTACACCTTC

J gene: TRBJ2-7
clone size: -
V gene: TRBV4-3
D gene: TRBD1
CDR3 protein: CASSQDSGQGAISYEQYF
CDR3 DNA: TGCGCCAGCAGCCAAGATAGCGGTCAGGGGGCTATCTCCTACGAGCAGTACTTC

J gene: TRBJ2-2
clone size: -
V gene: TRBV30
D gene: TRBD2
CDR3 protein: CAWRQDGLAGVGTGELFF
CDR3 DNA: TGTGCCTGGAGGCAGGACGGACTAGCGGGAGTGGGCACCGGGGAGCTGTTTTTT

J gene: TRBJ2-1
clone size: -
V gene: TRBV19
D gene: -
CDR3 protein: CASSRHNEQFF
CDR3 DNA: TGTGCCAGTTCGAGGCACAATGAGCAGTTCTTC

J gene: TRBJ1-1
clone size: -
V gene: TRBV5-1
D gene: -
CDR3 protein: CASSRGEWGVMNTEAFF
CDR3 DNA: TGCGCCAGCAGTAGGGGCGAGTGGGGGGTCATGAACACTGAAGCTTTCTTT

J gene: TRBJ2-7
clone size: -
V gene: TRBV19
D gene: -
CDR3 protein: CASSIGGYEQYF
CDR3 DNA: TGTGCCAGTAGTATAGGCGGTTACGAGCAGTACTTC

J gene: TRBJ2-1
clone size: -
V gene: TRBV5-6
D gene: -
CDR3 protein: CASSLRTTSRNEQFF
CDR3 DNA: TGTGCCAGCAGCTTGCGAACTACTTCGCGCAATGAGCAGTTCTTC

J gene: TRBJ2-1
clone size: -
V gene: TRBV6-4
D gene: -
CDR3 protein: CASSDSISSSYNEQFF
CDR3 DNA: TGTGCCAGCAGTGACTCGATCTCCAGCTCCTACAATGAGCAGTTCTTC

J gene: TRBJ2-7
clone size: -
V gene: TRBV6-1
D gene: -
CDR3 protein: CASSEDGLYYEQYF
CDR3 DNA: TGTGCCAGCAGTGAAGACGGACTATACTACGAGCAGTACTTC

J gene: TRBJ2-1
clone size: -
V gene: TRBV2
D gene: TRBD2
CDR3 protein: CASSGSGSNYNEQFF
CDR3 DNA: TGTGCCAGCAGTGGTAGCGGGAGCAACTACAATGAGCAGTTCTTC

J gene: TRBJ2-2
clone size: -
V gene: TRBV2
D gene: -
CDR3 protein: CASSAENTGELFF
CDR3 DNA: TGTGCCAGCAGTGCAGAGAACACCGGGGAGCTGTTTTTT

J gene: TRBJ1-1
clone size: few
V gene: TRBV5-1
D gene: -
CDR3 protein: CASSLTHLALNTEAFF
CDR3 DNA: TGCGCCAGCAGCTTGACACACCTCGCCTTGAACACTGAAGCTTTCTTT

J gene: TRBJ2-1
clone size: -
V gene: TRBV19
D gene: TRBD2
CDR3 protein: CASSMSSGTYNEQFF
CDR3 DNA: TGTGCCAGTAGTATGTCTAGCGGGACCTACAATGAGCAGTTCTTC